The present T cell receptor beta chain was sequenced within a study of blood T cell repertoires in COVID-19. Data came from immunoSEQ multiplex PCR; TCRdb stores just in-frame clones and leaves some out. The table lists fewer than 100,000 clones, about 81% of them singletons. Germline values: CDR1 SGHAT, CDR2 FQDESV (reference sequence). The CDR3 is made up of 14 amino acids. The V gene lost 1 base and the J gene lost 9 bases, with 13 bases spanning the gap. Sequencing was carried out using peripheral blood. V is TRBV11-1 and J is TRBJ2-1, with a tentative D call TRBD1 (6 bases). The sequence derives from a man aged 65-85 years with acute or convalescent COVID-19. For the CDR3, the DNA is TGTGCCAGCAGCTTAGTCGCGGACAGAATTGAGCAGTTCTTC. Protein product: CASSLVADRIEQFF.